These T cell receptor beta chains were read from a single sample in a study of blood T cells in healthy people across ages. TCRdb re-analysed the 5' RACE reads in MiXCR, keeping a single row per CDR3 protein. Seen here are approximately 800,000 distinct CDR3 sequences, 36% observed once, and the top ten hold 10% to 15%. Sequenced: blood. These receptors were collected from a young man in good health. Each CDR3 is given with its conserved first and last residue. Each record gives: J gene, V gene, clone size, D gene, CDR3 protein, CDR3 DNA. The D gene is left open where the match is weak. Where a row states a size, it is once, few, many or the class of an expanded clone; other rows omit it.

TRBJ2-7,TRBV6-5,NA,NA,CAGSNPGTIYEQYF,TGTGCCGGCAGTAACCCCGGGACAATCTACGAGCAGTACTTC
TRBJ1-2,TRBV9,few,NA,CASEGDGYTF,TGTGCCAGCGAAGGGGATGGCTACACCTTC
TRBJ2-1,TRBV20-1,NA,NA,CSARDRRGPYNEQFF,TGCAGTGCTAGAGATCGCCGGGGGCCTTACAATGAGCAGTTCTTC
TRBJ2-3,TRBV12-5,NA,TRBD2,CASAHGGSTDTQYF,TGTGCTAGTGCCCACGGGGGGAGCACAGATACGCAGTATTTT
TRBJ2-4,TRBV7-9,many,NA,CASSLNSGDAKNIQYF,TGTGCCAGCAGCTTAAACAGTGGGGACGCCAAAAACATTCAGTACTTC
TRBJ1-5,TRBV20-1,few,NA,CSAISVSGEVYSNQPQHF,TGCAGTGCCATATCCGTGTCTGGGGAGGTTTATAGCAATCAGCCCCAGCATTTT
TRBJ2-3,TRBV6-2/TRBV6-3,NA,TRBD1,CASSYSDRDTDTQYF,TGTGCCAGCAGTTACTCGGACAGGGACACAGATACGCAGTATTTT
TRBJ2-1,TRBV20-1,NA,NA,CSASDWEEQFF,TGCAGTGCCTCTGATTGGGAGGAGCAGTTCTTC
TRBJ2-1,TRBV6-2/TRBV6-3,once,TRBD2,CASSYGLAGAISCNEQFF,TGTGCCAGCAGTTACGGGCTAGCGGGGGCGATCTCCTGCAATGAGCAGTTCTTC
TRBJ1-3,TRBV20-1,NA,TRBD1,CSAREMTGISGNTIYF,TGCAGTGCTAGAGAAATGACAGGGATCTCTGGAAACACCATATATTTT
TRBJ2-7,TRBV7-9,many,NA,CASSLDTYEQYF,TGTGCCAGCAGTTTAGACACCTACGAGCAGTACTTC
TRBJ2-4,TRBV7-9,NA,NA,CASSLDVGIQYF,TGTGCCAGCAGCTTAGATGTCGGCATTCAGTACTTC
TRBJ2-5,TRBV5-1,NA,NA,CACSSTTGLRRETQYF,TGCGCCTGCAGCTCGACTACAGGCCTAAGGAGAGAGACCCAGTACTTC
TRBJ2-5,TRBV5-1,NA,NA,CASSPSVGLTMIGQRQETQYF,TGCGCCAGCAGCCCTAGCGTCGGCCTTACAATGATCGGACAGAGACAAGAGACCCAGTACTTC
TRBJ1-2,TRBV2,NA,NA,CASNKDSPANYGYTF,TGTGCCAGCAATAAGGACAGCCCAGCTAACTATGGCTACACCTTC
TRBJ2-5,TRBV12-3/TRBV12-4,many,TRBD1,CASSLWTGQETQYF,TGTGCCAGCAGTCTCTGGACAGGACAAGAGACCCAGTACTTC
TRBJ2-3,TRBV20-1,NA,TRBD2,CSVKGSGQRGGFRDTQYF,TGCAGTGTTAAAGGCAGCGGACAGCGGGGGGGCTTCAGAGATACGCAGTATTTT
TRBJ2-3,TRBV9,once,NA,CASSSTARGTDTQYF,TGTGCCAGCAGCTCAACAGCGCGGGGCACAGATACGCAGTATTTT
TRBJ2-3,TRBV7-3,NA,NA,CASSASGTSTQYF,TGTGCCAGCAGTGCCTCCGGGACAAGTACGCAGTATTTT
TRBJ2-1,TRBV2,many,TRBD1,CASTMDRAHQLGEQFF,TGTGCCAGCACCATGGACAGGGCCCATCAGTTGGGTGAGCAGTTCTTC
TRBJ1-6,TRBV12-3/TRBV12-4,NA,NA,CASSSGLDSPLHF,TGTGCCAGCAGTTCAGGGTTAGATTCACCCCTCCACTTT
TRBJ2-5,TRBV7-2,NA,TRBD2,CASSLSGADQETQYF,TGTGCCAGCAGCCTTAGCGGGGCGGACCAAGAGACCCAGTACTTC
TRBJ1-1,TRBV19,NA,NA,CASKTGSNTEAFF,TGTGCCAGTAAAACGGGGTCGAACACTGAAGCTTTCTTT
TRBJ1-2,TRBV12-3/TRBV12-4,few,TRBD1,CASSPNRDRPVDTF,TGTGCCAGCAGTCCCAACCGGGACAGACCTGTGGACACCTTC
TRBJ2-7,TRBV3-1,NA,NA,CASSRSPSAWAPYEQYF,TGTGCCAGCAGCCGCTCCCCTAGCGCCTGGGCTCCCTACGAGCAGTACTTC
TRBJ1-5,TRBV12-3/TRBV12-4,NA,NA,CASTPGAGLYSNPPQHF,TGTGCCAGCACGCCAGGGGCCGGGTTATATAGCAATCCGCCCCAGCATTTT
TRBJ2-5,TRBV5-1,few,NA,CASSQNTGTQETQYF,TGCGCCAGCTCCCAGAACACGGGCACTCAAGAGACCCAGTACTTC
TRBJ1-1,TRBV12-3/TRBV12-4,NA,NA,CASSFDSLNTEAFF,TGTGCCAGCAGTTTTGACAGCCTGAACACTGAAGCTTTCTTT
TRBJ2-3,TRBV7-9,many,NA,CASIEGSTDTQYF,TGTGCCAGCATCGAAGGGTCTACCGATACGCAGTATTTT
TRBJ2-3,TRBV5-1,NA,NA,CASGPKQGPSTDTQYF,TGCGCCAGCGGCCCCAAACAGGGTCCGAGCACAGATACGCAGTATTTT
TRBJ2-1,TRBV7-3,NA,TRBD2,CASSLGGLAHNEQFF,TGTGCCAGCAGCTTAGGCGGACTAGCCCACAATGAGCAGTTCTTC
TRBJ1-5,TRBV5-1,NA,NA,CASSSYETREEPQHF,TGCGCCAGCAGCTCGTACGAGACTCGAGAAGAGCCCCAGCATTTT
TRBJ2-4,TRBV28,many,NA,CASSLEVIIAKNIQYF,TGTGCCAGCAGTCTGGAGGTCATCATAGCCAAAAACATTCAGTACTTC
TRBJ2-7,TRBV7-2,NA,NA,CASSLALHPDSSYEQYF,TGTGCCAGCAGCTTAGCCCTTCACCCGGACAGCTCCTACGAGCAGTACTTC
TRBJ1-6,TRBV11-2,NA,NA,CASSRGQTNSPLHF,TGTGCCAGCAGCAGAGGACAGACGAATTCACCCCTCCACTTT
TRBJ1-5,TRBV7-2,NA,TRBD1,CASSDPGTGFNQPQHF,TGTGCCAGCAGCGACCCCGGGACAGGGTTCAATCAGCCCCAGCATTTT
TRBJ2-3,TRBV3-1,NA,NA,CASTPGGPDTQYF,TGTGCCAGCACCCCGGGCGGTCCAGATACGCAGTATTTT
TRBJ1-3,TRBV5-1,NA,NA,CASSLENRPGNTIYF,TGCGCCAGCAGCTTGGAAAACAGGCCGGGAAACACCATATATTTT
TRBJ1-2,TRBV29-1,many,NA,CSVEDLHVAGGYTF,TGCAGCGTTGAAGATCTTCATGTGGCAGGTGGCTACACCTTC
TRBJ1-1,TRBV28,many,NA,CASSLSGYTEAFF,TGCGCCAGCAGCCTTTCGGGGTACACTGAAGCTTTCTTT
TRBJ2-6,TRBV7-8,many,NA,CASSLGRTSGANVLTF,TGTGCCAGCAGCTTAGGACGGACCTCTGGGGCCAACGTCCTGACTTTC
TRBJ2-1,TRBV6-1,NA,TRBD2,CASYLLAGGPRNEQCF,TGTGCCAGCTACTTGCTAGCGGGAGGGCCAAGAAATGAGCAGTGCTTC
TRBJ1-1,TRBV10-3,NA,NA,CAISVDTLNTEAFF,TGTGCCATCAGTGTAGACACGCTGAACACTGAAGCTTTCTTT
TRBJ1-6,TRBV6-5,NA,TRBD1,CARSRGTGGNSPLHF,TGTGCCAGAAGTCGCGGGACAGGGGGTAATTCACCCCTCCACTTT
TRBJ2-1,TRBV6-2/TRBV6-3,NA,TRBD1,CASRRDRGRNRDEQFF,TGTGCCAGCAGACGGGACAGGGGGCGCAATAGGGATGAGCAGTTCTTC
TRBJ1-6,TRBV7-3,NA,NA,CASSLGQFNSPLHF,TGTGCCAGCAGCTTAGGGCAGTTTAATTCACCCCTCCACTTT
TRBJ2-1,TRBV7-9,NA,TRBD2,CASSQLTSGPSYEQFF,TGTGCCAGCAGCCAACTTACTAGCGGCCCTAGTTATGAGCAGTTCTTC
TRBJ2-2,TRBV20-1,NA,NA,CSARDNWSQLGTGELFF,TGCAGTGCTAGAGATAATTGGTCTCAACTGGGCACCGGGGAGCTGTTTTTT
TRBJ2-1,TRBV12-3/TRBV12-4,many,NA,CASSSTVYNEQFF,TGTGCCAGCAGTTCGACAGTGTACAATGAGCAGTTCTTC
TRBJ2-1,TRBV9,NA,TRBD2,CASSSSGGALDEQFF,TGTGCCAGCAGCTCTAGCGGGGGGGCCTTGGATGAGCAGTTCTTC
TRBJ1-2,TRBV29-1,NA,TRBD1,CSGGQLNYGYTF,TGCAGCGGGGGACAGCTTAACTATGGCTACACCTTC
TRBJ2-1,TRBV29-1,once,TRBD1,CSVSDRGPYNEQFF,TGCAGCGTCTCGGACAGGGGCCCTTACAATGAGCAGTTCTTC
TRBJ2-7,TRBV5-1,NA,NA,CASSLAGFDEQYF,TGCGCCAGCAGCTTAGCAGGGTTCGACGAGCAGTACTTC
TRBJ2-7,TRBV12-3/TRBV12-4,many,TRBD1,CASSLRDRAWDEQYF,TGTGCCAGCAGTCTCCGGGACAGGGCATGGGACGAGCAGTACTTC
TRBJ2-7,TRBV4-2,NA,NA,CASTKAGSRDNEQYF,TGTGCCAGCACCAAAGCGGGCTCCCGCGACAATGAGCAGTACTTC